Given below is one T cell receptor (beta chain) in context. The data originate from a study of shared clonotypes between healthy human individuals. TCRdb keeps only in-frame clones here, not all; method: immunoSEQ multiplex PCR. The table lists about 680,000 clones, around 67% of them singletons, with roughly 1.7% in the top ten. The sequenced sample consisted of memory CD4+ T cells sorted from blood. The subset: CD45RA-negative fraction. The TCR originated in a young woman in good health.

The CDR3 DNA sequence: TGTGCCAGCAGTTACACGGGCCACAATCAGCCCCAGCATTTT. As protein: CASSYTGHNQPQHF. The chain uses TRBV6-6 and TRBJ1-5; no clear D gene. The CDR3 length is 14 residues. The germline V gene encodes CDR1 MNHNY and CDR2 SVGAGI (reference sequence). Trimming stripped 2 bases from V and 3 bases from J, with 8 bases between.